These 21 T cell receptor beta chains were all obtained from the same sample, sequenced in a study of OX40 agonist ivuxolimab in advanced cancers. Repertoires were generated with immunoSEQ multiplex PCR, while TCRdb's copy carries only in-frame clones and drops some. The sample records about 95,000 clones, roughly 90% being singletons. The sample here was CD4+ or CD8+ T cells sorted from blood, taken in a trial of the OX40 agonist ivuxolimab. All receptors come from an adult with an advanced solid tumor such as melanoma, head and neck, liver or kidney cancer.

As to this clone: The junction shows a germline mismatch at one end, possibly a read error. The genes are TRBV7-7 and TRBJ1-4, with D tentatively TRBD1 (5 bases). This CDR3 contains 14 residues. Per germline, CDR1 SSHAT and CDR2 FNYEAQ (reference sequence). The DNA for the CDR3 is TGTGCTAGCAGCTTCAGGGCAACTAATGAAAAACTGTTTTTT. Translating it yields CASSFRATNEKLFF.

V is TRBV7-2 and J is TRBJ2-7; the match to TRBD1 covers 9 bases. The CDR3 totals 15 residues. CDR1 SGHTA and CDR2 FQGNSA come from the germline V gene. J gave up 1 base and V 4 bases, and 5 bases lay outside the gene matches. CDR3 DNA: TGTGCCAGCAGCTCAAACAGGGGGCTTTCCTACGAGCAGTACTTC. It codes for CASSSNRGLSYEQYF. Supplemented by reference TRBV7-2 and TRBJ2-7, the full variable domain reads GAGVSQSPSNKVTEKGKDVELRCDPISGHTALYWYRQSLGQGLEFLIYFQGNSAPDKSGLPSDRFSAERTGGSVSTLTIQRTQQEDSAVYLCASSSNRGLSYEQYFGPGTRLTVT.

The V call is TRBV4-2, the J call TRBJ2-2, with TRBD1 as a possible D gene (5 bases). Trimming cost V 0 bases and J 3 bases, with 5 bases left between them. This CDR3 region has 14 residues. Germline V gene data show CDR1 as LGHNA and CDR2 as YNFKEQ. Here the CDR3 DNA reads TGTGCCAGCAGCCAAGAGACAGACACCGGGGAGCTGTTTTTT. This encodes CASSQETDTGELFF.

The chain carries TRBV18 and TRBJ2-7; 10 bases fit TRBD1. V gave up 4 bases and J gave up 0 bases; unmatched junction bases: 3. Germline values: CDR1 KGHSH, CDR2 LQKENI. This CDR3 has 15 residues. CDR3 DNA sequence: TGTGCCAGCTCACGGGGACAGGGGAGCTCCTACGAGCAGTACTTC. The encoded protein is CASSRGQGSSYEQYF. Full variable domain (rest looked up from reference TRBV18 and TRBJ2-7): NAGVMQNPRHLVRRRGQEARLRCSPMKGHSHVYWYRQLPEEGLKFMVYLQKENIIDESGMPKERFSAEFPKEGPSILRIQQVVRGDSAAYFCASSRGQGSSYEQYFGPGTRLTVT.

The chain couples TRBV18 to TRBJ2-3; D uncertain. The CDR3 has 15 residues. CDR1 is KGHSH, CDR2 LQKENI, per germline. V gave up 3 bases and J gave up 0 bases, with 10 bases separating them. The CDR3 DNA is TGTGCCAGCTCACCCCAAATTTCTAGCACAGATACGCAGTATTTT. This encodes CASSPQISSTDTQYF.

CDR3 in DNA: TGCGCCAGCAGATGGGACAGGGGATCCGGGGAGCTGTTTTTT. Its protein is CASRWDRGSGELFF. This chain links TRBV5-1 with TRBJ2-2; 10 bases fit TRBD1. The CDR3 totals 14 residues. V shed 5 bases, J shed 6 bases, and the junction held 4 bases outside the gene matches. Per the germline V gene, CDR1 is SGHRS and CDR2 is YFSETQ.

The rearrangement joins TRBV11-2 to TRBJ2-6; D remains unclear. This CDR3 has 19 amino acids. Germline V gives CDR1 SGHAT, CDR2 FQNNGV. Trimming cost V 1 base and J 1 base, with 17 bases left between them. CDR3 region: CASSLVPGPTRSGANVLTF. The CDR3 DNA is TGTGCCAGCAGCTTAGTTCCGGGCCCCACGAGGTCTGGGGCCAACGTCCTGACTTTC.

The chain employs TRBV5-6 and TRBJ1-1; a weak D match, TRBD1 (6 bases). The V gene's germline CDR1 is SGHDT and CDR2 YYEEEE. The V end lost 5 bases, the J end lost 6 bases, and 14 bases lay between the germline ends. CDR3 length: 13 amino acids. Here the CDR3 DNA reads TGTGCCAGCAGACAGGGTCGATGGGCTGAAGCTTTCTTT. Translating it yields CASRQGRWAEAFF.

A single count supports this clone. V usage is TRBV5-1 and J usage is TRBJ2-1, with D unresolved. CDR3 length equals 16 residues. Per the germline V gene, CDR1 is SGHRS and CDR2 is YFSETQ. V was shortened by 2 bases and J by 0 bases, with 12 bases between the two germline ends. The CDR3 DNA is TGCGCCAGCAGCTTTGAGCAGCGAGCCTCCTACAATGAGCAGTTCTTC. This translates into CASSFEQRASYNEQFF. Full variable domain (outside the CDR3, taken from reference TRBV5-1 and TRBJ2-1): KAGVTQTPRYLIKTRGQQVTLSCSPISGHRSVSWYQQTPGQGLQFLFEYFSETQRNKGNFPGRFSGRQFSNSRSEMNVSTLELGDSALYLCASSFEQRASYNEQFFGPGTRLTVL.

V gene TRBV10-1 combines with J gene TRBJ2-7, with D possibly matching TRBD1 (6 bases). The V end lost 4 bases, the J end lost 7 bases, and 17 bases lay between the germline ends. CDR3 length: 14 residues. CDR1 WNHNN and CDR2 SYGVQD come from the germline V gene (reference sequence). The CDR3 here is CASSGSGAAGEQYF. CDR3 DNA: TGCGCCAGCAGTGGATCAGGGGCCGCTGGGGAGCAGTACTTC.

The CDR3 nucleotides are TGCGCCAGCAGCCAAGGGGCGCTAGCGGGCATGGGTGGGGAGCTGTTTTTT. Protein sequence: CASSQGALAGMGGELFF. The V call is TRBV4-1, the J call TRBJ2-2; 8 positions agree with TRBD2. J lost 8 bases, V lost 1 base, and 12 bases had no gene match. The germline V gene has CDR1 MGHRA and CDR2 YSYEKL. The CDR3 runs to 17 residues.

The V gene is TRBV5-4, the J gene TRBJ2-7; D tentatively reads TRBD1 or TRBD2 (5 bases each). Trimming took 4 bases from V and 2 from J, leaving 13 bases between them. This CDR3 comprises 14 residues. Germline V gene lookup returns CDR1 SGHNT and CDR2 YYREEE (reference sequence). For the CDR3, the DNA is TGTGCCAGCAGCCTCCGGGACGGAACCTACGAGCAGTACTTC. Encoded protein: CASSLRDGTYEQYF.

The CDR3 nucleotides are TGTGCCAGCAGCTTGGCAGGACAACGTATCAATGAGCAGTTCTTC. Residues: CASSLAGQRINEQFF. V is TRBV7-2 and J is TRBJ2-1; weak D call: TRBD1 (5 bases). The CDR3 totals 15 residues. Germline V CDR1 and CDR2: SGHTA, FQGNSA. V lost 3 bases and J lost 6, with 15 bases in between.

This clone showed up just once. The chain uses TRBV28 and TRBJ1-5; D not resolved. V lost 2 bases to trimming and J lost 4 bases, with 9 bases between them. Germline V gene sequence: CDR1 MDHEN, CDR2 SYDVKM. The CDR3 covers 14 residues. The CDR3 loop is CASSLSARNQPQHF. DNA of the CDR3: TGTGCCAGCAGTTTAAGCGCCCGTAATCAGCCCCAGCATTTT. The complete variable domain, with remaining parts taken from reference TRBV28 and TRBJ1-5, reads DVKVTQSSRYLVKRTGEKVFLECVQDMDHENMFWYRQDPGLGLRLIYFSYDVKMKEKGDIPEGYSVSREKKERFSLILESASTNQTSMYLCASSLSARNQPQHFGDGTRLSIL.

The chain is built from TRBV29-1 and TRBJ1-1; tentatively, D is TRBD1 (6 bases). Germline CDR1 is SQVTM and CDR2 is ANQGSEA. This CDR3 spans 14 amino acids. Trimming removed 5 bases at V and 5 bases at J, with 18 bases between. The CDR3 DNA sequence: TGCAGCGTTTCTTATCAGGGGAAGAAGACTGAAGCTTTCTTT. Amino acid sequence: CSVSYQGKKTEAFF.

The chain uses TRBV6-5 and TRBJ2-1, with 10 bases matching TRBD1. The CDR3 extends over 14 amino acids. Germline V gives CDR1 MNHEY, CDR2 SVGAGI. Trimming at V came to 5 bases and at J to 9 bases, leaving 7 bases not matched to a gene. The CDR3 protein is CASSETGGVGEQFF. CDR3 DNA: TGTGCCAGCAGTGAGACAGGGGGCGTGGGTGAGCAGTTCTTC.

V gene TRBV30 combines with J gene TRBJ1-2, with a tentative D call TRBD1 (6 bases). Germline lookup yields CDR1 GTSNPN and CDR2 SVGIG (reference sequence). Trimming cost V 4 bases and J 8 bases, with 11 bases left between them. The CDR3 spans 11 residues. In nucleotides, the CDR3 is TGTGCCTGGACAGGGGTGGGAGGCTACACCTTC. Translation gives CAWTGVGGYTF.

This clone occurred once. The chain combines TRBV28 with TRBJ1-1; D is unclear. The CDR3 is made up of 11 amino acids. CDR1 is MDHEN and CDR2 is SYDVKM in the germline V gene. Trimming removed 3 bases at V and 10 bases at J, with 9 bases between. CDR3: CASSLGSSAFF. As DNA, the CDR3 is TGTGCCAGCAGTTTGGGGTCGTCAGCTTTCTTT.

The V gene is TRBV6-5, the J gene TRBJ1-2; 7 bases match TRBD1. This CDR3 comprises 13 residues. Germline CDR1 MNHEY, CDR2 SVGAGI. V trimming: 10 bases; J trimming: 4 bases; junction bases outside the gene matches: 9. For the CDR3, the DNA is TGTGCCACCTCCTCCCAGGGGGGCTATGGCTACACCTTC. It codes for CATSSQGGYGYTF.

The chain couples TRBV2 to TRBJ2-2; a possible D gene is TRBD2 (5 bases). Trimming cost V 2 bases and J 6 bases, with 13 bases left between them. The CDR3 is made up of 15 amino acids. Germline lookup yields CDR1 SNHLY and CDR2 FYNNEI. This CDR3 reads CASSELSSIPGELFF. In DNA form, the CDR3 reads TGTGCCAGCAGTGAACTTTCTAGCATCCCCGGGGAGCTGTTTTTT.

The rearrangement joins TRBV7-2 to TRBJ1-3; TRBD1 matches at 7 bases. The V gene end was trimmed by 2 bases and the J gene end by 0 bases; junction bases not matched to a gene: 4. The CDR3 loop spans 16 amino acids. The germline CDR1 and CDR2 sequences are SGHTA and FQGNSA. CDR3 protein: CASSLMTGNSGNTIYF. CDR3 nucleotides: TGTGCCAGCAGCTTAATGACAGGGAACTCTGGAAACACCATATATTTT.